The clone carrying this T cell receptor beta chain was observed a handful of times. Its specificity is not known. This entry comes from a study of CD8+ T cells in alopecia areata. Study outcomes and limitations: Sequencing of scalp tissue also captures the resident alphabeta T cells of normal skin. TCR sharing was clearer in mice than between patients, perhaps partly owing to patient HLA diversity. Lesional scalp exceeded normal scalp in clonality, especially in alopecia totalis/universalis.

The ends were cut back, 4 bases at V and 12 bases at J, with 13 bases in the middle. The CDR3 loop spans 12 amino acids. The germline V gene has CDR1 SGHAT and CDR2 FQNNGV. The authors sorted CD4+ and CD8+ T cells from PBMCs. cDNA serving as the sequencing template came from extracted, reverse transcribed RNA. The method was immunoSEQ multiplex PCR; TCRdb's version includes in-frame clones alone and lacks a portion of them. The sample includes approximately 98,000 clones, approximately 59% of them seen just once. V usage is TRBV11-2 and J usage is TRBJ2-1; D unresolved. The TCR comes from a human donor in good health. Sequenced material: CD8+ T cells sorted from blood. CDR3 region: CASSYQVEWQFF. CDR3 bases: TGTGCCAGCAGCTATCAGGTGGAATGGCAGTTCTTC.